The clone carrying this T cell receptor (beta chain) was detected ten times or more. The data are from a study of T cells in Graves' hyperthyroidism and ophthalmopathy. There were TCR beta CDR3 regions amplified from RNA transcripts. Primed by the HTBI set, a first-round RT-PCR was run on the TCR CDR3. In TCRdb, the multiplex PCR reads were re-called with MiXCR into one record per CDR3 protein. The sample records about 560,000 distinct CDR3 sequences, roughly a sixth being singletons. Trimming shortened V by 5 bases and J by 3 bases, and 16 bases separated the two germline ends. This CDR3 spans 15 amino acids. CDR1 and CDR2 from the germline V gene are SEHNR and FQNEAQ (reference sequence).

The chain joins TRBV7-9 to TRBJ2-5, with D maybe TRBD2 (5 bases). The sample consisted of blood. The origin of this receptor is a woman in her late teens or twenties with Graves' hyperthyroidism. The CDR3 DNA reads TGTGCCAGCAGCAAGAGGGCTGGCACAGAAGAGACCCAGTACTTC. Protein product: CASSKRAGTEETQYF.